Below, 5 T cell receptor beta chains from the same sample are listed, as sequenced in a study of blood T cells in healthy people across ages. Combining a sample-barcoded 5' primer with a J-beta primer mix, a second PCR ran for roughly 7 to 12 cycles. TCRdb reprocessed the 5' RACE reads with MiXCR, giving one entry per CDR3 protein. Of about 1,000,000 distinct CDR3 sequences in the sample, more than 40% were seen once. Source material: blood. The receptors were gathered from a woman aged 60-75 years in good health.

The gene calls are TRBV5-6 and TRBJ2-1; D may correspond to TRBD1 or TRBD2 (5 bases each). V was clipped by 2 bases and J by 7 bases, with 16 bases between them. The CDR3 covers 15 residues. Per germline, CDR1 SGHDT and CDR2 YYEEEE. The DNA of the CDR3 is TGTGCCAGCAGCTTCCGGGACCGCCGGCGAAATGAGCAGTTCTTC. The encoded protein is CASSFRDRRRNEQFF.

This clonotype was counted between two and nine times. The rearrangement uses TRBV20-1 and TRBJ2-1; TRBD1 matches at 7 bases. Losses at the gene ends were 3 bases for V and 13 bases for J; bases not matched to a gene: 21. Germline CDR1 and CDR2: DFQATT and SNEGSKA (reference sequence). The CDR3 has 16 amino acids. As DNA, the CDR3 is TGCAGTGCTAGGTCTCCTCTAGGACAGGATCTAATGATACAGTTCTTC. This codes for CSARSPLGQDLMIQFF.

The chain is built from TRBV2 and TRBJ2-1; maybe TRBD2 (7 bases). The CDR3 spans 13 residues. V was cut by 7 bases and J by 9 bases, with 16 bases left in between. The germline gives CDR1 SNHLY, CDR2 FYNNEI. CDR3 bases: TGTGCCAGCAATGCGGGGGCCTTTGGTGAGCAGTTCTTC. Translation: CASNAGAFGEQFF.

The chain is built from TRBV9 and TRBJ1-1; no firm D call. Trimming removed 0 bases at V and 1 base at J, with 7 bases between. The CDR3 totals 14 residues. Per germline, CDR1 SGDLS and CDR2 YYNGEE. The CDR3, as DNA: TGTGCCAGCAGCGTAGGAAGTACGAACACTGAAGCTTTCTTT. It yields the protein CASSVGSTNTEAFF.

The V and J genes are TRBV5-1 and TRBJ2-6, with D perhaps matching TRBD2 (5 bases). This CDR3 comprises 17 residues. Trimming removed 2 bases from V and 0 bases from J, with 12 bases in between. CDR1 and CDR2 from the germline V gene are SGHRS and YFSETQ. The CDR3 DNA reads as TGCGCCAGCAGCTTTAACGGGATGGGCTCTGGGGCCAACGTCCTGACTTTC. Its translation is CASSFNGMGSGANVLTF. The entire variable domain, with the rest obtained from reference TRBV5-1 and TRBJ2-6, is as follows: KAGVTQTPRYLIKTRGQQVTLSCSPISGHRSVSWYQQTPGQGLQFLFEYFSETQRNKGNFPGRFSGRQFSNSRSEMNVSTLELGDSALYLCASSFNGMGSGANVLTFGAGSRLTVL.